Each of the 11 T cell receptor beta chains below was sequenced from the same sample in a study of vaccination and CD4 T cells after COVID-19. Regarding treatment: approximately 9-day PBMC culture with coronavirus spike peptide pools or control peptides (ViraFEST assay). Researchers used the Oncomine TCR Beta short-read assay to sequence DNA from cultured CD4+ T cells. One entry per CDR3 protein, called by TCRdb with MiXCR from the PCR reads. Here the sample spans just over 20,000 distinct CDR3 sequences, 70% being singletons. These TCRs' antigens remain unknown. The sequenced sample was CD4+ T cells from blood, cultured in vitro. The receptors here all came from a human donor who had recovered from COVID-19.

The V gene is TRBV20-1, the J gene TRBJ1-2, with a tentative D call TRBD1 (5 bases). The V end lost 3 bases, the J end lost 3 bases, and 11 bases lay between the germline ends. The CDR3 totals 13 residues. Germline V gene lookup returns CDR1 DFQATT and CDR2 SNEGSKA (reference sequence). CDR3 sequence reads: CSARGREYYGYTF. CDR3 bases: TGCAGTGCTAGGGGCAGGGAGTACTATGGCTACACCTTC.

This clonotype was seen only once. The V and J genes are TRBV7-3 and TRBJ2-2; D gene unclear. The germline gives CDR1 SGHTA, CDR2 FQGTGA. There are 15 residues in the CDR3. The V end was cut by 1 base, the J end by 3 bases, with 9 bases between. As DNA, the CDR3 is TGTGCCAGCAGCTTAAGGTTGCAGGACACCGGGGAGCTGTTTTTT. This gives the protein CASSLRLQDTGELFF. Combining the CDR3 with reference TRBV7-3 and TRBJ2-2 gives the whole variable domain GAGVSQTPSNKVTEKGKYVELRCDPISGHTALYWYRQSLGQGPEFLIYFQGTGAADDSGLPNDRFFAVRPEGSVSTLKIQRTERGDSAVYLCASSLRLQDTGELFFGEGSRLTVL.

V and J are TRBV6-1 and TRBJ2-7; 11 positions agree with TRBD1. This CDR3 spans 15 amino acids. The germline CDR1 and CDR2 sequences are MNHNS and SASEGT. V shed 10 bases, J shed 4 bases, and the junction held 12 bases outside the gene matches. The CDR3 loop is CATLNLGQGAYEQYF. CDR3 coding DNA: TGTGCCACCCTAAACCTCGGACAGGGGGCATACGAGCAGTACTTC.

The chain employs TRBV15 and TRBJ2-7; 12 bases are shared with TRBD1. V shed 2 bases, J shed 11 bases, and the junction held 13 bases outside the gene matches. Germline CDR1 reads LNHNV; CDR2 reads YYDKDF (reference sequence). CDR3 length: 16 amino acids. CDR3 loop: CATSRTGGTGGLGKYF. As DNA, the CDR3 is TGTGCCACCAGCAGAACAGGGGGGACAGGGGGCTTGGGAAAGTACTTC.

This chain uses TRBV15 with TRBJ1-1; D is ambiguous. The CDR3 is 14 amino acids. Germline loops: CDR1 LNHNV, CDR2 YYDKDF (reference sequence). Between the trimmed V and J ends, which lost 0 bases and 1 base, there was a span of 6 bases. CDR3 region: CATSREDTNTEAFF. In DNA, the CDR3 is TGTGCCACCAGCAGAGAAGATACGAACACTGAAGCTTTCTTT.

This clonotype was seen more than once but under ten times. The rearrangement joins TRBV5-1 to TRBJ1-5; 7 bases line up with TRBD1. CDR3 length: 13 residues. Trimming removed 5 bases from V and 8 bases from J; junction bases left unmatched: 7. Germline V lookup: CDR1 SGHRS, CDR2 YFSETQ. For the CDR3, the DNA is TGCGCCAGCAGTGCAAGGGGGCTGGAGCCCCAGCATTTT. Its translation is CASSARGLEPQHF.

The chain employs TRBV4-1 and TRBJ1-5; possible D gene TRBD1, 5 bases. Trimming cost V 0 bases and J 9 bases, with 12 bases left between them. Germline V gene sequence: CDR1 MGHRA, CDR2 YSYEKL. The CDR3 is 14 residues long. The CDR3 DNA follows: TGCGCCAGCAGCCAAGACGGGGGAATGATGCCCCAGCATTTT. Its translation: CASSQDGGMMPQHF.

The chain carries TRBV2 and TRBJ2-3; 10 bases agree with TRBD2. CDR3 length equals 15 residues. V lost 4 bases, J lost 3 bases, and 4 bases stayed unmatched. From germline, CDR1 is SNHLY and CDR2 FYNNEI. CDR3 coding DNA: TGTGCCAGCAGTGCGGCTAGCGGGAGTACAGATACGCAGTATTTT. Encoded protein: CASSAASGSTDTQYF.

The chain carries TRBV30 and TRBJ2-7; weak D call: TRBD2 (6 bases). The ends were cut back, 5 bases at V and 6 bases at J, with 11 bases in the middle. The CDR3 runs 11 residues. The V gene's germline CDR1 is GTSNPN and CDR2 SVGIG (reference sequence). DNA of the CDR3: TGTGCCTGGGGGGTCGGGGGCGAGCAGTACTTC. Amino acids: CAWGVGGEQYF.

V is TRBV6-1 and J is TRBJ1-1; D might be TRBD1 (6 bases). This CDR3 contains 13 residues. Germline V gives CDR1 MNHNS, CDR2 SASEGT. V lost 6 bases, J lost 6 bases, and 14 bases lay in between. CDR3 sequence (DNA): TGTGCCAGCAGCCCTCAGGGGAGGTCTGAAGCTTTCTTT. It encodes CASSPQGRSEAFF.

The rearrangement uses TRBV25-1 and TRBJ1-2; TRBD1 is a possible D gene (5 bases). Germline V gene data show CDR1 as MGHDK and CDR2 as SYGVNS. Trimming removed 2 bases from V and 0 bases from J, with 16 bases in between. CDR3 size: 17 residues. CDR3 region: CASSERTGLPSNYGYTF. In DNA form, the CDR3 reads TGTGCCAGCAGTGAAAGAACAGGATTACCCTCTAACTATGGCTACACCTTC.